This TCR beta chain was captured by sequencing in a study of cytotoxic CD8 clonotypes in ibrutinib-treated CLL. General study results and limits: Clonality increased at ibrutinib response, then returned toward baseline at progression.

About this clone itself: Its cognate antigen is unknown.

This CDR3 region has 14 residues. Germline assignment: CDR1 MGHRA and CDR2 YSYEKL. J was trimmed by 8 bases and V by 6 bases; bases with no gene match: 9. The authors obtained roughly 2 micrograms of genomic DNA from cryopreserved PBMCs for TCR beta libraries. Using immunoSEQ multiplex PCR, the repertoire was profiled, and TCRdb retains in-frame clones only, with some absent. The data contain about 14,000 clones, about 65% of them singletons. This receptor was taken from a human donor with chronic lymphocytic leukemia. The starting material was PBMCs, obtained before ibrutinib treatment. This rearrangement joins TRBV4-1 to TRBJ2-2, with TRBD1 identical over 7 bases. The CDR3 nucleotides read TGCGCCAGCAGTTACGGGACAGTCTCGGGGGAGCTGTTTTTT. It is translated as CASSYGTVSGELFF.